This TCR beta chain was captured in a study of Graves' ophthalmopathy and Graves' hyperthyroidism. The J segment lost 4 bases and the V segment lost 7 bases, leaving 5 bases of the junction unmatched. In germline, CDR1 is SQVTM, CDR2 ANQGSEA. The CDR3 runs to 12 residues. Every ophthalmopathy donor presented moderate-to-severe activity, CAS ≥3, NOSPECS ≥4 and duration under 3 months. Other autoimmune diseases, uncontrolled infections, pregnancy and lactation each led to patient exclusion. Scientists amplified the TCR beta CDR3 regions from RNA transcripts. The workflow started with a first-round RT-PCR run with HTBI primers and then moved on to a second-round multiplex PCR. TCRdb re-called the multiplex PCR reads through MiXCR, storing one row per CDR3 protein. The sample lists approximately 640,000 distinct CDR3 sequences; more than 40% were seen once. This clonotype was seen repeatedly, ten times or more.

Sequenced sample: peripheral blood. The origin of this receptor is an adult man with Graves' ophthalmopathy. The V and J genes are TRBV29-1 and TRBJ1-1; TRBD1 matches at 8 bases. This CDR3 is CSAGQGTTEAFF. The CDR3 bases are TGCAGCGCAGGACAGGGAACCACTGAAGCTTTCTTT.